This TCR beta chain was sequenced in a study of T cell responses to AZD1222 COVID-19 vaccine. Sequencing was performed with immunoSEQ multiplex PCR; in TCRdb, only in-frame clones are kept and a portion is missing. The table includes about 130,000 clones, about 89% detected once. Germline CDR1 SEHNR, CDR2 FQNEAQ (reference sequence). Between the trimmed V and J ends, which lost 5 bases and 4 bases, there was a span of 11 bases. The CDR3 is made up of 13 amino acids. Overall study findings and caveats: Sampling captured repertoires only after the peak T cell response.

As concerns this clone: Its antigen is as yet unknown.

This chain links TRBV7-9 with TRBJ1-2, with a tentative D call TRBD1 (6 bases). The sample in question was peripheral blood, obtained on day 0 of AZD1222 vaccination. The origin of this receptor is an adult in good health. The CDR3 bases are TGTGCCAGCAGCCCGGACAGCTCCTATGGCTACACCTTC. Its protein product is CASSPDSSYGYTF.